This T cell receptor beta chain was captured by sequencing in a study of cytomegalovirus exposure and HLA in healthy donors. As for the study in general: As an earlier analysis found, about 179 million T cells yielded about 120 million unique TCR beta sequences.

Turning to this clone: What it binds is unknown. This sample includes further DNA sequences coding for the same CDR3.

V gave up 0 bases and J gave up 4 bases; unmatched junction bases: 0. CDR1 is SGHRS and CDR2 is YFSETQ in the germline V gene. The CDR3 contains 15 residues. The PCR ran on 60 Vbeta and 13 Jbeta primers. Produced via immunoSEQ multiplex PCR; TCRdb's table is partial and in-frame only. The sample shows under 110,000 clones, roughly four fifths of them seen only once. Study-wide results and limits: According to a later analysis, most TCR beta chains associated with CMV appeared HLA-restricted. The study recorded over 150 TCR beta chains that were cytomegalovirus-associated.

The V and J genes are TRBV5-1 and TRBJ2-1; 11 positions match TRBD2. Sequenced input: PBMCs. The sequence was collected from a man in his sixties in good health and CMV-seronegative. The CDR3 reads CASSLGTSGYNEQFF. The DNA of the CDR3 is TGCGCCAGCAGCTTGGGGACTAGCGGGTACAATGAGCAGTTCTTC.